One and the same sample provided the 20 T cell receptor beta chains below, sequenced in a study of breast tumors, draining lymph nodes, adjacent tissues (dated by TCRdb to 2016 to 2017). Lymph node samples were obtained from the axillary draining lymph nodes of breast cancer patients. The library came from multiplex PCR. Data came from an Illumina HiSeq 2000. The public sequencing data were trimmed at Q25 with fastp and processed into clonotypes with MiXCR by TCRdb, which kept only in-frame beta chains. Duplicate CDR3 protein sequences are folded into a single record with the most common DNA and genes. The sample contains roughly 260,000 distinct CDR3 sequences, 30% of them found a single time. More than 0.85% of the sample goes to the ten largest clones. The source material was axillary lymph node tissue. These receptors originate from a female donor with breast cancer. Some clones in this sample may be carry-over from other donors' samples.

On this clonotype itself: A much larger clone differs from this one at a single base, so this may be a read error. V usage is TRBV28 and J usage is TRBJ1-3; TRBD1 aligns across 8 bases. V lost 5 bases, J lost 0 bases, and 9 bases stayed unmatched. Germline V gene sequence: CDR1 MDHEN, CDR2 SYDVKM. CDR3 length: 17 amino acids. Here the CDR3 reads CASSPLRQGSSGNTIYF. CDR3 sequence (DNA): TGTGCCAGCAGTCCACTCCGACAGGGGAGCTCTGGAAACACCATATATTTT.

The chain carries TRBV3-1 and TRBJ2-7; a weak D match, TRBD1 (5 bases). Germline V gene sequence: CDR1 LGHDT, CDR2 YNNKEL (reference sequence). V shed 0 bases and J shed 2 bases, with 11 bases lying between them. The CDR3 is made up of 15 amino acids. The CDR3 DNA reads as TGTGCCAGCAGCCAAGAGTTCCAGGGTCCCTACGAGCAGTACTTC. The encoded protein is CASSQEFQGPYEQYF.

This clonotype showed up many times. The V gene is TRBV7-9, the J gene TRBJ2-1; 15 bases map to TRBD2. The CDR3 contains 19 residues. After removal of 5 bases from V and 8 bases from J, the junction contained 16 bases not matched to a gene. Germline V gives CDR1 SEHNR, CDR2 FQNEAQ (reference sequence). Here the CDR3 DNA reads TGTGCCAGCAGCACAACCCCCTTCGATTGGACTAGCGGGAGGGATGAGCAGTTCTTC. It is translated as CASSTTPFDWTSGRDEQFF.

The sample holds many counts of this clonotype. This sequence joins TRBV5-1 and TRBJ2-3; 14 nucleotides align to TRBD2. This CDR3 comprises 17 residues. V lost 4 bases to trimming and J lost 5 bases; unmatched junction nucleotides: 9. Germline V CDR1 and CDR2: SGHRS, YFSETQ. The CDR3 spells CASSGRLAGGPIDTQYF. The CDR3 DNA is TGCGCCAGCAGCGGGAGACTAGCGGGAGGGCCAATAGATACGCAGTATTTT.

This clonotype was counted only a few times. The gene calls are TRBV18 and TRBJ2-1, with no clear D. Germline V gene data show CDR1 as KGHSH and CDR2 as LQKENI. Trimming took off 4 bases at V and 9 bases at J, with 16 bases between the two ends. This CDR3 is built from 14 residues. CDR3 in amino acids: CASSRMAQSPEQFF. The CDR3, as DNA: TGTGCCAGCTCACGTATGGCCCAGAGCCCTGAGCAGTTCTTC.

The CDR3 protein is CASSTRLAGGLTDTQYF. DNA of the CDR3: TGCGCCAGCTCAACCCGACTAGCGGGAGGGCTCACAGATACGCAGTATTTT. This chain connects TRBV5-1 to TRBJ2-3, with 14 bases lining up with TRBD2. V trimming: 7 bases; J trimming: 2 bases; junction bases outside the gene matches: 9. The CDR3 runs to 17 residues. Germline V lookup: CDR1 SGHRS, CDR2 YFSETQ.

This clonotype was recorded many times. The J gene is TRBJ2-7, the V gene TRBV6-5, with D possibly being TRBD2 (6 bases). CDR1 is MNHEY, CDR2 SVGAGI, per germline. Trimming pared 6 bases from V and 2 bases from J, leaving 14 bases between. This CDR3 contains 14 residues. The CDR3 DNA reads TGTGCCAGCAGCCCGGAGTGGGGGGCCTACGAGCAGTACTTC. It specifies CASSPEWGAYEQYF.

This clonotype is a singleton in its sample. This may stem from a read error, because a much larger clone lies one nucleotide away. The chain carries TRBV2 and TRBJ2-1; D not certain. Between the trimmed V and J ends, which lost 8 bases and 12 bases, there was a span of 17 bases. Germline values: CDR1 SNHLY, CDR2 FYNNEI. The CDR3 loop spans 12 amino acids. The CDR3 protein is CASLSGATGQFF. The DNA of the CDR3 is TGTGCCAGCCTCTCAGGCGCCACCGGGCAGTTCTTC.

This clonotype showed up many times. The chain joins TRBV7-9 to TRBJ2-3; D unresolved. There are 12 residues in the CDR3. Per the germline V gene, CDR1 is SEHNR and CDR2 is FQNEAQ (reference sequence). The V gene lost 5 bases and the J gene lost 4 bases, with 7 bases spanning the gap. DNA for the CDR3: TGTGCCAGCAGCCCCCGTCCAGATACGCAGTATTTT. This encodes CASSPRPDTQYF.

The chain employs TRBV2 and TRBJ1-5; D is unresolved. Per the germline V gene, CDR1 is SNHLY and CDR2 is FYNNEI. The length of the CDR3 is 16 residues. Trimming cost V 3 bases and J 1 base, with 13 bases left between them. This chain's CDR3 is CASSEMGTVSNQPQHF. The CDR3 DNA reads TGTGCCAGCAGTGAGATGGGAACGGTCAGCAATCAGCCCCAGCATTTT.

This clonotype was detected many times. This rearrangement joins TRBV11-2 to TRBJ2-1; TRBD2 might be the D (5 bases). This CDR3 has 16 residues. From germline, CDR1 is SGHAT and CDR2 FQNNGV. Trimming pared 5 bases from V and 7 bases from J, leaving 21 bases between. The DNA for the CDR3 is TGTGCCAGCAGCCCCCAGAGCTCCCAAGGGAGTAATGAGCAGTTCTTC. Translated: CASSPQSSQGSNEQFF.

This clonotype was counted at least ten times. The J gene is TRBJ2-5, the V gene TRBV11-2; D is undetermined. The CDR3 consists of 13 residues. V lost 4 bases, J lost 5 bases, and 11 bases lay in between. Germline assignment: CDR1 SGHAT and CDR2 FQNNGV. CDR3 residues: CASSYPSTETQYF. As DNA, the CDR3 is TGTGCCAGCAGCTACCCTAGTACGGAGACCCAGTACTTC.

About this clonotype: It may be a read error: a sequence one base away is much more abundant. This chain links TRBV5-1 with TRBJ2-1; D is undetermined. The CDR3 loop spans 13 amino acids. Germline V gives CDR1 SGHRS, CDR2 YFSETQ. The CDR3 DNA reads TGCGCCAGCAGCTTCCCCTCTAGTAATGGGCAGTTCTTC. This codes for CASSFPSSNGQFF.

This rearrangement joins TRBV7-2 to TRBJ2-4; 7 nucleotides agree with TRBD2. Germline V gene sequence: CDR1 SGHTA, CDR2 FQGNSA. This CDR3 has 17 amino acids. Trimming at V came to 1 base and at J to 0 bases, leaving 6 bases not matched to a gene. The CDR3 bases are TGTGCCAGCAGCTTAGACGGCGGGAGTCTAGCCAAAAACATTCAGTACTTC. Residues: CASSLDGGSLAKNIQYF.

This clonotype was detected a few times. The chain's CDR3 is CSVGGGMNTEAFF. As DNA, the CDR3 is TGCAGCGTTGGGGGGGGGATGAACACTGAAGCTTTCTTT. The V and J genes are TRBV29-1 and TRBJ1-1, with TRBD1 as a possible D gene (5 bases). V lost 4 bases and J lost 0, with 9 bases in between. Germline values: CDR1 SQVTM, CDR2 ANQGSEA. The CDR3 has 13 residues.

This clonotype was observed at least ten times. CDR3 coding DNA: TGTGCCAGCAGCCAAGATCCCGGGACTAGCGGGAGTTTCCAGTACTTC. Protein product: CASSQDPGTSGSFQYF. The V call is TRBV4-2, the J call TRBJ2-5, with 14 bases fitting TRBD2. Trimming at V came to 0 bases and at J to 10 bases, leaving 7 bases not matched to a gene. Germline values: CDR1 LGHNA, CDR2 YNFKEQ. The CDR3 totals 16 residues.

In its sample, this clonotype was seen many times. V and J are TRBV20-1 and TRBJ2-7; 11 nucleotides align to TRBD2. CDR1 is DFQATT and CDR2 is SNEGSKA in the germline V gene (reference sequence). V lost 0 bases to trimming and J lost 4 bases; unmatched junction nucleotides: 11. CDR3 size: 17 residues. The chain's CDR3 is CSARDRGSSGRSYEQYF. CDR3 coding DNA: TGCAGTGCTAGAGATAGGGGATCTAGCGGGAGGTCGTACGAGCAGTACTTC.

A few counts support this clonotype. The CDR3 sequence: CASSTAGKGQYF. The CDR3 coding sequence is TGTGCCAGCAGTACGGCAGGGAAAGGGCAGTACTTC. The rearrangement links TRBV6-6 to TRBJ2-7, with D possibly being TRBD1 (5 bases). V was clipped by 5 bases and J by 9 bases, with 14 bases between them. The CDR3 spans 12 residues. Germline loops: CDR1 MNHNY, CDR2 SVGAGI (reference sequence).

Of note for this clonotype: Germline and junction disagree at one end, which may indicate a read error. The V call is TRBV20-1, the J call TRBJ1-4; TRBD1 matches at 7 bases. CDR3 length: 12 residues. Germline values: CDR1 DFQATT, CDR2 SNEGSKA (reference sequence). As DNA, the CDR3 is TGTAGTACAAAACAGGGGAATGAAAAACTGTTTTTT. Residues: CSTKQGNEKLFF.

This clonotype was detected ten times or more. The rearrangement uses TRBV9 and TRBJ2-1; 14 nucleotides line up with TRBD2. This CDR3 has 17 residues. Germline V lookup: CDR1 SGDLS, CDR2 YYNGEE. V trimming: 0 bases; J trimming: 10 bases; junction bases outside the gene matches: 9. The CDR3 here is CASSVGLAGGNDREQFF. The CDR3 region has the DNA TGTGCCAGCAGCGTAGGACTAGCGGGAGGGAATGACAGGGAGCAGTTCTTC.